These T cell receptor beta chains were read from a single sample in a study of T cells in Graves' hyperthyroidism and ophthalmopathy. MiXCR, run by TCRdb on the multiplex PCR reads, gives a single entry per CDR3 protein. In the table there are 450,000 to 700,000 distinct CDR3 sequences, around 45% of which are singletons. The source material was peripheral blood or thyroid tissue (not recorded which). These receptors came from an adult woman with Graves' disease, either hyperthyroidism or ophthalmopathy (not recorded which). Both conserved end residues are part of each CDR3. The D gene is left open where the match is weak. Clone size is not always given. Where it is, it says once, few, many or a class for expanded clones.

few	TRBV3-1	15	TRBJ1-6	NA	TGTGCCAGCAGCCCCTGGACTGAAGAAAATTCACCCCTCCACTTT	CASSPWTEENSPLHF
NA	TRBV10-3	14	TRBJ1-6	TRBD1	TGTGCCATCAGTGAGGTACAGGGGGAGACACCCCTCCACTTT	CAISEVQGETPLHF
few	TRBV10-3	13	TRBJ2-3	TRBD2	TGTGCCACCCGAGGACTAGTTGGAGATACGCAGTATTTT	CATRGLVGDTQYF
many	TRBV7-2	14	TRBJ1-2	TRBD1	TGTGCCAGCAGCATTGACAGGGGGCGGGGTGGCTACACCTTC	CASSIDRGRGGYTF
NA	TRBV5-4	14	TRBJ1-2	NA	TGTGCCAGCAGAGCTAGGACGGACCTGGGGGGCTACACCTTC	CASRARTDLGGYTF
few	TRBV28	16	TRBJ2-7	TRBD1	TGTGCCAGCAGCCCCTTGTGGGGACAGGGGAGACGCGAGCAGTACTTC	CASSPLWGQGRREQYF
NA	TRBV9	13	TRBJ2-5	NA	TGTGCCAGCAGCGTAGCTGGCGAAGAGACCCAGTACTTC	CASSVAGEETQYF
NA	TRBV7-8	14	TRBJ1-6	TRBD1	TGTGCCAGCAGCTACCCGGGACAGAATTCACCCCTCCACTTT	CASSYPGQNSPLHF
NA	TRBV6-5	15	TRBJ2-5	NA	TGTGCCAGCAGCGCGCGGCGGACAAACCAAGAGACCCAGTACTTC	CASSARRTNQETQYF
NA	TRBV20-1	14	TRBJ1-4	TRBD1	TGCAGTGCTAGCTTTCAGGGGGAGGATGAAAAACTGTTTTTT	CSASFQGEDEKLFF
many	TRBV7-3	17	TRBJ2-5	NA	TGTGCCAGCAGCCCCAAACTAGGGCGCACCTGTGAAGAGACCCAGTACTTC	CASSPKLGRTCEETQYF
many	TRBV11-2	15	TRBJ1-4	NA	TGTGCCAGCACCCTATTACAGGGAACTTTCGAAAAACTGTTTTTT	CASTLLQGTFEKLFF
many	TRBV25-1	10	TRBJ1-4	NA	TGTGCCAGCTGGGATGAAAAACTGTTTTTT	CASWDEKLFF
many	TRBV5-1	14	TRBJ2-5	NA	TGCGCCAGCAGCTTAGCCCAACTAGGGGAGACCCAGTACTTC	CASSLAQLGETQYF
once	TRBV5-1	16	TRBJ2-2	TRBD2	TGCGCCAGCAGCTTGGTGGTAGCGGGAGGGACCGGGGAGCTGTTTTTT	CASSLVVAGGTGELFF
NA	TRBV2	13	TRBJ1-5	NA	TGTGCCAGCAGTGACTGGGGAGGTCAGCCCCAGCATTTT	CASSDWGGQPQHF
many	TRBV19	15	TRBJ2-7	TRBD2	TGTGCCAGTAATAGCAGGGCGGGGGGCCTCTACGAGCAGTACTTC	CASNSRAGGLYEQYF
NA	TRBV5-1	14	TRBJ1-1	NA	TGCGCCAGCAGCCCCCTGGCGGGGGCATTAGAAGCTTTCTTT	CASSPLAGALEAFF
NA	TRBV5-6	15	TRBJ2-1	TRBD2	TGTGCCAGCAGCTTTATAGGGACTAGCAACAATGAGCAGTTCTTC	CASSFIGTSNNEQFF
NA	TRBV12-3/TRBV12-4	13	TRBJ1-2	TRBD1	TGTGCCAGCAGTCCGGGGGGACAGATAGGCTTCACCTTC	CASSPGGQIGFTF
many	TRBV7-8	18	TRBJ1-1	NA	TGTGCCAGCAGCGAAGACCGCGCCTCCTGGGGGATGAACACTGAAGCTTTCTTT	CASSEDRASWGMNTEAFF
NA	TRBV9	16	TRBJ1-2	NA	TGTGCCAGCAGCCCCCAAACAGGATTAGCTAACTATGGCTACACCTTC	CASSPQTGLANYGYTF
many	TRBV7-8	14	TRBJ2-7	NA	TGTGCCAGCAGCTTACTCGAGCGACCCTACGAGCAGTACTTC	CASSLLERPYEQYF
NA	TRBV12-3/TRBV12-4	14	TRBJ1-1	NA	TGTGCCAGCAGTGGCGGACTGTTGGAGACTGAAGCTTTCTTT	CASSGGLLETEAFF
many	TRBV7-2	14	TRBJ2-7	NA	TGTGCCAGCAGTCAGTCCCGGGGCTCCTACGAGCAGTACTTC	CASSQSRGSYEQYF
NA	TRBV11-1	17	TRBJ2-1	TRBD2	TGTGCCAGCGGGTTTAGCGGGAGGCCTAGCTCCTACAATGAGCAGTTCTTC	CASGFSGRPSSYNEQFF
NA	TRBV5-1	14	TRBJ2-7	NA	TGCGCCAGCAGCTTGGCGGGTTTCGCGTCCGAGCAGTACTTC	CASSLAGFASEQYF
many	TRBV7-6	13	TRBJ1-1	NA	TGTGCCAGCAGCTTATCCCCAGGGACTGAAGCTTTCTTT	CASSLSPGTEAFF
NA	TRBV20-1	15	TRBJ2-5	TRBD1	TGCAGTGCTAGCTCGACCTCAGGGGGCGCGCAGCCCCAGTACTTC	CSASSTSGGAQPQYF
NA	TRBV7-2	15	TRBJ1-4	NA	TGTGCCAGCAGTCTAGGAGGCAAGATTAATGAAAAACTGTTTTTT	CASSLGGKINEKLFF
NA	TRBV11-2	15	TRBJ2-5	NA	TGTGCCAGCAGCAGTGGACTGATGGGGGCAGAGACCCAGTACTTC	CASSSGLMGAETQYF
many	TRBV3-1	15	TRBJ2-7	NA	TGTGCCAGCAGCCACTTCGGGAGATCTCCGGCGGGGCAGTACTTC	CASSHFGRSPAGQYF
once	TRBV2	15	TRBJ2-5	TRBD2	TGTGCCAGCAGCCTACTAGCGGGAGGGTCGGAGACCCAGTACTTC	CASSLLAGGSETQYF
many	TRBV5-1	14	TRBJ2-5	NA	TGCGCCAGTGGGATTTGGATAAACCAAGAGACCCAGTACTTC	CASGIWINQETQYF
NA	TRBV15	16	TRBJ1-6	TRBD1	TGTGCCACCAGCAGCTTGGCGGGACAGGGGTACTCACCCCTCCACTTT	CATSSLAGQGYSPLHF
NA	TRBV6-5	13	TRBJ1-1	TRBD1	TGTGCCAGCAGTTATGGGACAGTCACTAAAGCTTTCTTT	CASSYGTVTKAFF
many	TRBV28	12	TRBJ2-7	NA	TGTGCCAGCAGTCCCAGTGCCTACGAGCAGTACTTC	CASSPSAYEQYF
once	TRBV11-1	19	TRBJ1-2	NA	NA	CASSIYLCSVTTDNYGYTF
NA	TRBV2	14	TRBJ1-2	TRBD1	TGTGCCAGCAGCGGGACAGGGGGCGATTCAGGCTACACCTTC	CASSGTGGDSGYTF
NA	TRBV12-3/TRBV12-4	14	TRBJ2-5	TRBD2	TGTGCCAGCAGAAGTAGCGGGGAGGGAGAGACCCAGTACTTC	CASRSSGEGETQYF